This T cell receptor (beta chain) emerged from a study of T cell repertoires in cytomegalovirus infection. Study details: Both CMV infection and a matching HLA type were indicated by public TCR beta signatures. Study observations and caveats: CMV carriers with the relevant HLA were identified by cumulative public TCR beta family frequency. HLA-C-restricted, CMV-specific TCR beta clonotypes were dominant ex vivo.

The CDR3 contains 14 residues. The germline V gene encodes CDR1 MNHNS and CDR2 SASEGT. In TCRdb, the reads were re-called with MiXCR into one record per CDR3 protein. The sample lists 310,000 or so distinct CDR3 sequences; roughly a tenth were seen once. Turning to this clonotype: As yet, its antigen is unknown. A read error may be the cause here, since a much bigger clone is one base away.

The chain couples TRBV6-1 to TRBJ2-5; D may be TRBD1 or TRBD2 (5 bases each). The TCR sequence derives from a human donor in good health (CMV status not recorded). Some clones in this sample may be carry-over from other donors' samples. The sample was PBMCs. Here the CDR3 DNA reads TGTGCCAGCAGTATCCGAGGGGTACGCGAGAACCAGTACTTC. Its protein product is CASSIRGVRENQYF.